These 26 T cell receptor beta chains were all obtained from the same sample, sequenced in a study of early T cells in non-severe SARS-CoV-2 infection. TCRdb ran MiXCR on the 5' RACE reads and lists one entry per CDR3 protein. This repertoire shows 55,000 to 75,000 distinct CDR3 sequences, 11% found once; its top ten account for approximately 5.9%. Sequencing was performed on whole blood. The receptors here all came from an adult who was a healthcare worker with PCR-confirmed SARS-CoV-2 infection or an uninfected control (not recorded which).

This clonotype came up once. The V call is TRBV7-9, the J call TRBJ2-3; D call uncertain. Between the trimmed V and J ends, which lost 1 base and 13 bases, there was a span of 0 bases. This CDR3 has 8 amino acids. From germline, CDR1 is SEHNR and CDR2 FQNEAQ (reference sequence). Here the CDR3 DNA reads TGTGCCAGCAGCTTAGAGTATTTT. Its translation is CASSLEYF.

This clonotype was counted between two and nine times. The V gene is TRBV6-5, the J gene TRBJ1-1; weak D call: TRBD1 (6 bases). The CDR3 is made up of 13 amino acids. Deletions cut 0 bases from V and 5 bases from J, with 7 bases between. Germline V CDR1 and CDR2: MNHEY, SVGAGI. DNA for the CDR3: TGTGCCAGCAGTTACTCCAGGGGTACTGAAGCTTTCTTT. This encodes CASSYSRGTEAFF.

The rearrangement joins TRBV9 to TRBJ2-1; D call uncertain. Between the trimmed V and J ends, which lost 0 bases and 4 bases, there was a span of 5 bases. CDR1 and CDR2 from the germline V gene are SGDLS and YYNGEE. The CDR3 is 13 amino acids. The CDR3 loop reads CASSVATYNEQFF. CDR3 DNA: TGTGCCAGCAGCGTAGCGACTTACAATGAGCAGTTCTTC.

The chain joins TRBV6-5 to TRBJ2-1; D not resolved. V dropped 6 bases and J dropped 7 bases, with 7 bases sitting between them. From germline, CDR1 is MNHEY and CDR2 SVGAGI. The CDR3 length is 11 residues. The CDR3 DNA follows: TGTGCCAGCAGGTGGTTTAATGAGCAGTTCTTC. It translates to CASRWFNEQFF.

The genes are TRBV11-3 and TRBJ1-1, with 7 nucleotides matching TRBD1. The trim removed 1 base at V and 6 bases at J, leaving 14 bases unmatched. CDR3 length: 17 amino acids. Germline values: CDR1 SGHNT, CDR2 YENEEA. The CDR3 DNA sequence: TGTGCCAGCAGCTTAGTGGGCGCGTCGACGGACAGGCCTGAAGCTTTCTTT. As protein: CASSLVGASTDRPEAFF. The full variable domain, in which reference TRBV11-3 and TRBJ1-1 provide the parts outside the CDR3, is EAGVVQSPRYKIIEKKQPVAFWCNPISGHNTLYWYLQNLGQGPELLIRYENEEAVDDSQLPKDRFSAERLKGVDSTLKIQPAELGDSAVYLCASSLVGASTDRPEAFFGQGTRLTVV.

The rearrangement uses TRBV5-1 and TRBJ1-1; D possibly corresponds to TRBD1 (6 bases). The CDR3 is 13 residues long. Germline V gene lookup returns CDR1 SGHRS and CDR2 YFSETQ. V lost 8 bases, J lost 4 bases, and 15 bases lay in between. The CDR3, as DNA: TGCGCCAGTAAACAGGGAGTAATCACTGAAGCTTTCTTT. It encodes CASKQGVITEAFF. Variable domain in full (rest from reference TRBV5-1 and TRBJ1-1): KAGVTQTPRYLIKTRGQQVTLSCSPISGHRSVSWYQQTPGQGLQFLFEYFSETQRNKGNFPGRFSGRQFSNSRSEMNVSTLELGDSALYLCASKQGVITEAFFGQGTRLTVV.

CDR3 sequence: CASSQARQMNTEAFF. Here the CDR3 DNA reads TGTGCCAGCAGCCAGGCTCGACAGATGAACACTGAAGCTTTCTTT. This chain links TRBV3-1 with TRBJ1-1; D perhaps matches TRBD1 (5 bases). V lost 3 bases and J lost 0, with 11 bases in between. CDR1 and CDR2 from the germline V gene are LGHDT and YNNKEL (reference sequence). This CDR3 contains 15 residues.

This chain links TRBV21-1 with TRBJ2-5. TRBV21-1 counts as a pseudogene. This CDR3 region has 12 residues. The CDR3 region is CASSKDQETQYF. DNA for the CDR3: TGTGCCAGCAGCAAGGACCAAGAGACCCAGTACTTC.

This rearrangement joins TRBV7-7 to TRBJ2-7; 12 nucleotides agree with TRBD2. Germline V lookup: CDR1 SSHAT, CDR2 FNYEAQ (reference sequence). The CDR3 contains 16 residues. V lost 6 bases to trimming and J lost 6 bases; unmatched junction nucleotides: 12. In DNA, the CDR3 is TGTGCCAGCAGTCCAACTCTAGCGGGAGGGCCTTGCGAGCAGTACTTC. This encodes CASSPTLAGGPCEQYF.

V is TRBV12-3 or TRBV12-4 and J is TRBJ1-5, with D unclear. CDR3 length: 15 residues. V was cut by 8 bases and J by 1 base, with 15 bases left in between. The CDR3 nucleotides read TGTGCCAGCGGCCATCACAGTCTAAGCAATCAGCCCCAGCATTTT. It yields the protein CASGHHSLSNQPQHF.

The chain employs TRBV28 and TRBJ2-1; D uncertain. Germline V CDR1 and CDR2: MDHEN, SYDVKM. Trimming left V 7 bases short and J 1 base short, with 11 bases between. This CDR3 region has 14 residues. The DNA of the CDR3 is TGTGCCAGCACCCCTATAAGTTCCTACAATGAGCAGTTCTTC. Its translation is CASTPISSYNEQFF.

A few counts support this clonotype. The V gene is TRBV25-1, the J gene TRBJ1-4, with D maybe TRBD1 (5 bases). Germline lookup yields CDR1 MGHDK and CDR2 SYGVNS. CDR3 length: 15 amino acids. V gave up 5 bases and J gave up 5 bases, with 15 bases separating them. CDR3 sequence reads: CASSSLGDGNEKLFF. CDR3 nucleotides: TGTGCCAGCAGTTCCCTAGGGGACGGAAATGAAAAACTGTTTTTT.

The chain uses TRBV18 and TRBJ2-1; the D is unclear. The V gene's germline CDR1 is KGHSH and CDR2 LQKENI. The CDR3 has 12 amino acids. With 3 bases removed from V and 8 bases from J, the gap between germline ends came to 8 bases. For the CDR3, the DNA is TGTGCCAGCTCACCTATCCTCCATGAGCAGTTCTTC. It codes for CASSPILHEQFF.

The chain links TRBV12-3 or TRBV12-4 to TRBJ1-1, with a possible D match to TRBD1 (6 bases). Between the trimmed V and J ends, which lost 1 base and 4 bases, there was a span of 10 bases. This CDR3 spans 14 amino acids. The chain's CDR3 is CASSLVSRGTEAFF. The CDR3 region has the DNA TGTGCCAGCAGTTTAGTATCCAGGGGCACTGAAGCTTTCTTT.

This chain links TRBV5-1 with TRBJ1-2; no clear D gene. Germline V lookup: CDR1 SGHRS, CDR2 YFSETQ. This CDR3 spans 15 amino acids. Trimming removed 0 bases at V and 5 bases at J, with 14 bases between. CDR3 in amino acids: CASSLGSRRSYGYTF. DNA of the CDR3: TGCGCCAGCAGCTTGGGATCGCGCAGGTCTTATGGCTACACCTTC.

This clonotype appeared a few times. This sequence joins TRBV7-9 and TRBJ1-1; 9 bases map to TRBD1. Germline CDR1 and CDR2: SEHNR and FQNEAQ (reference sequence). The length of the CDR3 is 14 residues. Trimming removed 6 bases from V and 1 base from J; junction bases left unmatched: 3. CDR3 DNA: TGTGCCAGCAGTTCGGGACAGGGGAACACTGAAGCTTTCTTT. Amino acid sequence: CASSSGQGNTEAFF.

This clonotype was counted ten times or more. The rearrangement uses TRBV11-2 and TRBJ2-7; 8 bases map to TRBD1. This CDR3 contains 14 residues. Per germline, CDR1 SGHAT and CDR2 FQNNGV. V gave up 5 bases and J gave up 5 bases; unmatched junction bases: 8. CDR3 sequence reads: CASSPWGDRNEQYF. CDR3 in DNA: TGTGCCAGCAGCCCGTGGGGGGACAGGAACGAGCAGTACTTC.

V is TRBV5-5 and J is TRBJ1-1, with D possibly TRBD1 on 5 matching bases. The CDR3 length is 14 residues. CDR1 is SGHKS, CDR2 YYEKEE, per germline (reference sequence). Trimming cost V 4 bases and J 0 bases, with 10 bases left between them. CDR3 DNA sequence: TGTGCCAGCAGCCGCGACAGCCTGAACACTGAAGCTTTCTTT. This translates into CASSRDSLNTEAFF.

This sequence joins TRBV14 and TRBJ2-3; 7 nucleotides line up with TRBD1. The V segment lost 4 bases and the J segment 6 bases; nucleotides outside the gene matches: 10. Germline lookup yields CDR1 SGHDN and CDR2 FVKESK. This CDR3 contains 15 residues. CDR3 protein: CASSRRTGEWDTQYF. In DNA, the CDR3 is TGTGCCAGCAGCCGAAGGACAGGCGAGTGGGATACGCAGTATTTT.

This clonotype was seen repeatedly, ten times or more. The gene calls are TRBV7-8 and TRBJ2-1; D is unresolved. Looked up from germline, CDR1 is SGHVS and CDR2 is FQNEAQ. The CDR3 has 16 amino acids. V was pared by 5 bases and J by 4 bases, with 18 bases between. Written as DNA, the CDR3 is TGTGCCAGCAGCCACCGGGCCTATAGCATGTACAATGAGCAGTTCTTC. This encodes CASSHRAYSMYNEQFF.

This clonotype occurred many times. The chain couples TRBV5-4 to TRBJ2-3, with D perhaps TRBD2 (6 bases). Trimming took 4 bases from V and 1 from J, leaving 19 bases between them. This CDR3 spans 17 amino acids. Looked up from germline, CDR1 is SGHNT and CDR2 is YYREEE (reference sequence). CDR3 nucleotides: TGTGCCAGCAGCCTTCAGCGGCGAACGGGAGGCACAGATACGCAGTATTTT. Translation: CASSLQRRTGGTDTQYF.

This clonotype was counted only a few times. The rearrangement joins TRBV12-3 or TRBV12-4 to TRBJ2-7; 7 nucleotides agree with TRBD1. This CDR3 contains 15 residues. The junction had 10 bases not matched to a gene; V was cut back by 6 bases and J by 2 bases. CDR3 DNA: TGTGCCAGCAGGCCCGGCCGGGACAGAGCCTACGAGCAGTACTTC. This gives the protein CASRPGRDRAYEQYF.

In this sample, this clonotype turned up many times. The chain uses TRBV6-1 and TRBJ2-3, with TRBD2 identical over 7 bases. This CDR3 comprises 16 residues. V was pared by 4 bases and J by 3 bases, with 10 bases of the junction left unmatched. Germline V gene lookup returns CDR1 MNHNS and CDR2 SASEGT. The CDR3 nucleotides are TGTGCCAGCAGTGCGGAGAGCGGGAAAGGGACAGATACGCAGTATTTT. This encodes CASSAESGKGTDTQYF.

This clonotype was detected many times. The J gene is TRBJ2-1, the V gene TRBV28; D might be TRBD2 (6 bases). The germline gives CDR1 MDHEN, CDR2 SYDVKM. The CDR3 is made up of 12 amino acids. The V end lost 5 bases, the J end lost 9 bases, and 11 bases lay between the germline ends. The CDR3 DNA reads TGTGCCAGCAGTCGGGAGTACGGTGAGCAGTTCTTC. Amino acids: CASSREYGEQFF.

The table lists this clonotype with a few counts. This rearrangement joins TRBV18 to TRBJ1-4; D is possibly TRBD1 (6 bases). This CDR3 has 14 residues. Trimming pared 4 bases from V and 8 bases from J, leaving 14 bases between. From germline, CDR1 is KGHSH and CDR2 LQKENI. The CDR3 is CASSLSGGAEKLFF. DNA for the CDR3: TGTGCCAGCTCACTTTCGGGGGGCGCCGAAAAACTGTTTTTT.

This clonotype was observed many times. The rearrangement uses TRBV4-3 and TRBJ2-3; D is unclear. CDR3 length: 13 residues. Germline V gene lookup returns CDR1 LGHNA and CDR2 YSLEER. The V and J ends lost 6 bases and 5 bases respectively, with 12 bases between them. CDR3 in amino acids: CASRATPLDTQYF. The CDR3 DNA reads TGCGCCAGCAGGGCCACCCCCTTAGATACGCAGTATTTT.